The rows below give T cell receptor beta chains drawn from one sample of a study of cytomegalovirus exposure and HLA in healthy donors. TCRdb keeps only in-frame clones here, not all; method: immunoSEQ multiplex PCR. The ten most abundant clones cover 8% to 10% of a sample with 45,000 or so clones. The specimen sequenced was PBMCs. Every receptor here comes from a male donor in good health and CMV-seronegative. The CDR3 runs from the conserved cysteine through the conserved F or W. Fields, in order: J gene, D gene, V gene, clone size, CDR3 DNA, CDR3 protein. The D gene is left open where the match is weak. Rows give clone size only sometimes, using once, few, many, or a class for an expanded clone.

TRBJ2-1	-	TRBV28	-	TGTGCCAGCAGTTCGTTCAGGTCGGCGGGGACCACCTACAATGAGCAGTTCTTC	CASSSFRSAGTTYNEQFF
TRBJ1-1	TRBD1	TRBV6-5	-	TGTGCCAGCAGTTACTCTGACAGGGAGACTGAAGCTTTCTTT	CASSYSDRETEAFF
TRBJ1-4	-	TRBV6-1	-	TGTGCCAGCAGTGAAGCGACCGGGGGGGTTGAAAAACTGTTTTTT	CASSEATGGVEKLFF
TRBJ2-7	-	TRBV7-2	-	TGTGCCAGCAGCTTGGGCTATCCCCACGAGCAGTACTTC	CASSLGYPHEQYF
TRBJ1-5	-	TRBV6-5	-	TGTGCCAGCAGTTTAGGGACACATAATCAGCCCCAGCATTTT	CASSLGTHNQPQHF
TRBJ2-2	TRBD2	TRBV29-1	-	TGCAGCGTCTTGGGAGGGGTCACGAACACCGGGGAGCTGTTTTTT	CSVLGGVTNTGELFF
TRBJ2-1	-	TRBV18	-	TGTGCCAGCTCACGGTCACAGGGCGATGAGCAGTTCTTC	CASSRSQGDEQFF
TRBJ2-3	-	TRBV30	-	TGTGCCTGGAGTGTAAAGTCGGTCTATACGCAGTATTTT	CAWSVKSVYTQYF
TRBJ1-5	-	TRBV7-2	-	TGTGCCAGCAGCTTTTGGGGGCGCGGAAGCAATCAGCCCCAGCATTTT	CASSFWGRGSNQPQHF
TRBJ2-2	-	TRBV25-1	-	TGTGCCAGCAGGGCTCATGGGGGGAGAATTTTAAACACCGGGGAGCTGTTTTTT	CASRAHGGRILNTGELFF
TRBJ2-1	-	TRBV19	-	TGTGCCAGTAGTGTCGAACAGGGCGAGAGCTCCTACAATGAGCAGTTCTTC	CASSVEQGESSYNEQFF
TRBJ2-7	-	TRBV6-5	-	TGTGCCAGCAGCCCGCTAGCGACCCTAACGTGGGAGCAGTACTTC	CASSPLATLTWEQYF
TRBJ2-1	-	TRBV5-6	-	TGTGCCAGCAGCTTACCGGGATCCCGCTACAATGAGCAGTTCTTC	CASSLPGSRYNEQFF
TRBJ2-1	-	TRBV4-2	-	TGTGCCAGCAGCCAAGAGGAGTGGAATGAGCAGTTCTTC	CASSQEEWNEQFF
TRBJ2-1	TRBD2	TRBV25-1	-	TGTGCCAGCAGTGAATCAGCGGGAGTAGTCAATGAGCAGTTCTTC	CASSESAGVVNEQFF
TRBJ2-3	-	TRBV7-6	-	TGTGCCAGCAGTCCGGGAGAACCTCTAGCGACTGACACAGATACGCAGTATTTT	CASSPGEPLATDTDTQYF
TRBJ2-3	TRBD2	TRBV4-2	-	TGTGCCAGCAGCCAAATAGCGGGGGTAGGCGATACGCAGTATTTT	CASSQIAGVGDTQYF
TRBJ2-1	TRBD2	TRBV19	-	TGTGCCAGTAGTAGCGATGGAGCGGGAGGTGTTTGGAATGAGCAGTTCTTC	CASSSDGAGGVWNEQFF
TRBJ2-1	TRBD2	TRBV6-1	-	TGTGCCAGCAGTAGCGGCACAGCGGGGGTCAATGAGCAGTTCTTC	CASSSGTAGVNEQFF
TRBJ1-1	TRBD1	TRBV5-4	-	TGTGCCAGCAGCTTTTATCGGACAGGAAAGAACACTGAAGCTTTCTTT	CASSFYRTGKNTEAFF
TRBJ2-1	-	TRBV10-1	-	TGCGCCAGCACCCCCACGGGTTACAATGAGCAGTTCTTC	CASTPTGYNEQFF
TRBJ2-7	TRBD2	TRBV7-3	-	TGTGCCAGCAGTTTAGCGGGAGGATCCTACGAGCAGTACTTC	CASSLAGGSYEQYF
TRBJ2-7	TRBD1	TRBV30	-	TGTGCCTGGGGCACCGGGACAGGGGATTACGAGCAGTACTTC	CAWGTGTGDYEQYF
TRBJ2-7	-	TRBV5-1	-	TGCGCCAGCAGCTTTAGTCTGGAGACCTACGAGCAGTACTTC	CASSFSLETYEQYF
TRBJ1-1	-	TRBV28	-	TGTGCCAGCAGTTCTGACGGGTTCGATGAAGCTTTCTTT	CASSSDGFDEAFF
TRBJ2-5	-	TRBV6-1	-	TGTGCCAGCAGTTTTTCGGACCAAGAGACCCAGTACTTC	CASSFSDQETQYF
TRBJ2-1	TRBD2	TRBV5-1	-	TGCGCCAGCAGCTTCCTCCCGGGACTAGCGGGCAATGAGCAGTTCTTC	CASSFLPGLAGNEQFF
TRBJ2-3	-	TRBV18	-	TGTGCCAGCTCACCTAGAGGGACAGATACGCAGTATTTT	CASSPRGTDTQYF
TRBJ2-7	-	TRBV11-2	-	TGTGCCGGGTCCGCAGGGTTAACCTACGAGCAGTACTTC	CAGSAGLTYEQYF
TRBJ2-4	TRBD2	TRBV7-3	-	TGTGCCAGCAGCTTACGGACTAGCGGGCCCCAGTACTTC	CASSLRTSGPQYF
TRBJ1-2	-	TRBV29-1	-	TGCAGCGTGACAGAAGGGGGCTATGGCTACACCTTC	CSVTEGGYGYTF
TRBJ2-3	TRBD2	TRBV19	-	TGTGCCAGTAGCCCGACCTCAAGGGCGGGAGGGATGACAGATACGCAGTATTTT	CASSPTSRAGGMTDTQYF
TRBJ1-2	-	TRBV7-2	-	TGTGCCAGCCGGAGACTGACGACAGGAGCTAACTATGGCTACACCTTC	CASRRLTTGANYGYTF
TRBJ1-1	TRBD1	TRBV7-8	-	TGTGCCAGCAGCTTAAACCAGGGGGGAAGAGCTTTCTTT	CASSLNQGGRAFF
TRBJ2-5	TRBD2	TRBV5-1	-	TGCGCCAGCAGCTTGGGGGCTAGCGGTCAAGAGACCCAGTACTTC	CASSLGASGQETQYF
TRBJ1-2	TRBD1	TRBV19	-	TGTGCCAGTAGTCCTGGGACAGGGGGCACGGATGGCTACACCTTC	CASSPGTGGTDGYTF
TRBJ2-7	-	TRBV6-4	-	TGTGCCAGCACTCCGGAGGGGGAGCAGTACTTC	CASTPEGEQYF
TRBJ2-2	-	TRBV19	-	TGTGCCAGTATCGAGGGGACTTTGAACACCGGGGAGCTGTTTTTT	CASIEGTLNTGELFF
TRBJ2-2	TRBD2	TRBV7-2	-	TGTGCCAGCAGCTTCCTAGCGGGAGGGTCCGGGGAGCTGTTTTTT	CASSFLAGGSGELFF
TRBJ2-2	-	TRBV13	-	TGTGCCAGCAACATAGCTGGGGGGGAGCTGTTTTTT	CASNIAGGELFF
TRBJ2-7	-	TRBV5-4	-	TGTGCCAGCAGCTTAGAACAGGACTCCTACGAGCAGTACTTC	CASSLEQDSYEQYF
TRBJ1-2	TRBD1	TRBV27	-	TGTGCCAGCAGTTTATCGGCGACAGGGACCGGCTACACCTTC	CASSLSATGTGYTF
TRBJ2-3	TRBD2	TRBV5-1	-	TGCGCCACCTCTCCGACTAGCGGGAGTGAGGATACGCAGTATTTT	CATSPTSGSEDTQYF
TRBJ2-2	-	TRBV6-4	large	TGTGCCAGCAGTGACTCGATGGGGAGCACCGGGGAGCTGTTTTTT	CASSDSMGSTGELFF
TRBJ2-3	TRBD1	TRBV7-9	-	TGTGCCAGCAGCACAGACAGGGGGCTCAGGTCAGATACGCAGTATTTT	CASSTDRGLRSDTQYF
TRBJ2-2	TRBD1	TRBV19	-	TGTGCCACAAGGGTGGGACAGGCTTACACCGGGGAGCTGTTTTTT	CATRVGQAYTGELFF
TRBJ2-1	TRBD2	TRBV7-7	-	TGTGCCAGCAGCCAATCAACTAGCGGGACTTACAATGAGCAGTTCTTC	CASSQSTSGTYNEQFF
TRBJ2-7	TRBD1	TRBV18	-	TGTGCCAGCTCACCAACCCGTCAGGGGGCGACCTACGAGCAGTACTTC	CASSPTRQGATYEQYF
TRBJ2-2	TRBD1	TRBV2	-	TGTGCCAGCAGTGAGATCAGGGGGCACGGGGAGCTGTTTTTT	CASSEIRGHGELFF